This TCR beta chain was documented in a study of control samples from healthy donors and cancer patients. Measured with immunoSEQ multiplex PCR; TCRdb has only the in-frame clones, and not every one. This table holds fewer than 150,000 clones, 91% found once. Sequences were obtained from blood. The sequence derives from a woman aged 18 to 35 in good health.

The CDR3 reads CASTNSGTRKTQYF. The CDR3 DNA sequence: TGTGCCAGCACGAACTCCGGGACGAGGAAGACCCAGTACTTC. The chain joins TRBV28 to TRBJ2-5, with D perhaps TRBD1 or TRBD2 (5 bases each). CDR1 MDHEN and CDR2 SYDVKM come from the germline V gene. Trimming removed 7 bases from V and 6 bases from J, with 18 bases in between. The CDR3 consists of 14 residues.